This is a list of T cell receptor beta chains from one sample in a study of cytomegalovirus exposure and HLA in healthy donors. The protocol was immunoSEQ multiplex PCR, while the TCRdb copy is restricted to in-frame clones and leaves out a portion. This table holds about 87,000 clones. The sample consisted of PBMCs. The receptors shown here come from a man aged 50-60 years in good health and CMV-seropositive. Both conserved end residues are part of each CDR3. D genes are given only for firm matches.

CDR3nt,CDR3aa,v_gene,d_gene,j_gene
TGTGCCAGCAGCCCTCGGCCGGGAGACCTGAACACTGAAGCTTTCTTT,CASSPRPGDLNTEAFF,TRBV5-4,.,TRBJ1-1
TGTGCCAGCAGTTACGAGGCACCCCTCCACTTT,CASSYEAPLHF,TRBV6-6,.,TRBJ1-6
TGTGCCAGCACCACGACGGCGCAGGGCGATGAAGCTTTCTTT,CASTTTAQGDEAFF,TRBV7-2,.,TRBJ1-1
TGTGCCAGCAGTGAGGCACTGGCTGAAGCTTTCTTT,CASSEALAEAFF,TRBV28,.,TRBJ1-1
TGTGCCAGCCATAGACTAGCGGGAGATAATGAGCAGTTCTTC,CASHRLAGDNEQFF,TRBV11-3,TRBD2,TRBJ2-1
TGTGCCAGCAGTCTCCGGGGGGGCGCGGGTGAAGCTTTCTTT,CASSLRGGAGEAFF,TRBV11-2,.,TRBJ1-1
TGTGCCAGCAGCTTAGGGTCAGGGGATACGCAGTATTTT,CASSLGSGDTQYF,TRBV11-3,.,TRBJ2-3
TGTGCTAGTGGCAAACAGGGAGCTCGGGGATCTTCGGATACGCAGTATTTT,CASGKQGARGSSDTQYF,TRBV12-5,.,TRBJ2-3
TGTGCCAGCAGCTTCGGGTTTGGCTACACCTTC,CASSFGFGYTF,TRBV11-2,.,TRBJ1-2
TGTGCCTGGAGTGTACGCGCAGGGGCTCCGGACAGGGCTTTCTTT,CAWSVRAGAPDRAFF,TRBV30,TRBD1,TRBJ1-1
TGCAGCGTAACTAGCGGGAGGAAAAGCACAGATACGCAGTATTTT,CSVTSGRKSTDTQYF,TRBV29-1,TRBD2,TRBJ2-3
TGCGCCAGCAGCCTTTTAGCGGGAGAAATCAATGAGCAGTTCTTC,CASSLLAGEINEQFF,TRBV5-1,TRBD2,TRBJ2-1
TGTGCCAGCAGTTTCGGGGGAGCCGAGCAGTTCTTC,CASSFGGAEQFF,TRBV27,.,TRBJ2-1
TGTGCCAGCAGCACCGGACAGAAAGCTTTCTTT,CASSTGQKAFF,TRBV5-6,.,TRBJ1-1
TGCAGCGTTGTTCAGAACTATGGCTACACCTTC,CSVVQNYGYTF,TRBV29-1,.,TRBJ1-2
TGTGCCAGCAGTGGAACAGGGGCGTACAATGAGCAGTTCTTC,CASSGTGAYNEQFF,TRBV25-1,TRBD1,TRBJ2-1
TGTGCCAGCAGTTACGCGCTAGCGGGAGATACGCAGTATTTT,CASSYALAGDTQYF,TRBV6-5,TRBD2,TRBJ2-3
TGTGCCAGCAGCCCCGTGCTAGCGGGCCCGTCGCTGTTCTTC,CASSPVLAGPSLFF,TRBV7-9,TRBD2,TRBJ2-1
TGTGCCAGTAGTAAAGCGGATGGCGTCGGGGAGCTGTTTTTT,CASSKADGVGELFF,TRBV19,.,TRBJ2-2
TGTGCCAGCAGCTTCGGACTTAACACCGGGGAGCTGTTTTTT,CASSFGLNTGELFF,TRBV5-6,.,TRBJ2-2
TGTGCCAGCAGTGAAGGCAGTCTGTCCTATGGCTACACCTTC,CASSEGSLSYGYTF,TRBV2,.,TRBJ1-2
TGTGCCAGCTCACCCTTTACAGGGGGGGACACTGAAGCTTTCTTT,CASSPFTGGDTEAFF,TRBV18,TRBD1,TRBJ1-1
TGCGCCAGCAGCCAATACGGGACAGGGAGTGAAGCTTTCTTT,CASSQYGTGSEAFF,TRBV4-3,TRBD1,TRBJ1-1
TGCGCCAGCGGAGGAGTGGTAGCGGGACGTTACAATGAGCAGTTCTTC,CASGGVVAGRYNEQFF,TRBV10-2,TRBD2,TRBJ2-1
TGTGCCTGGAGCTCGGGACAGGGGGCCACTGAAGCTTTCTTT,CAWSSGQGATEAFF,TRBV30,TRBD1,TRBJ1-1
TGTGCCAGCAGTTTGGGGGGGACAGGGAGTTATGGCTACACCTTC,CASSLGGTGSYGYTF,TRBV6-5,TRBD1,TRBJ1-2
TGTGCCAGCAGCTCCGATCAGGCTACTGGGGCCAACGTCCTGACTTTC,CASSSDQATGANVLTF,TRBV7-9,.,TRBJ2-6
TGTGCCAGCAGCTTACAGGGTTGGAGCAATCAGCCCCAGCATTTT,CASSLQGWSNQPQHF,TRBV5-6,.,TRBJ1-5
TGTGCCTGCGGACTAGCGGGAATTACCACAGATACGCAGTATTTT,CACGLAGITTDTQYF,TRBV30,TRBD2,TRBJ2-3
TGTGCCAGCAGTCTTCCCCCGCGGGCGCCCCGCAACTATGGCTACACCTTC,CASSLPPRAPRNYGYTF,TRBV7-9,.,TRBJ1-2
TGTGCCAGCAGCTTAGTCACTATAAACACTGAAGCTTTCTTT,CASSLVTINTEAFF,TRBV11-2,.,TRBJ1-1
TGTGCCAGTAGTATGGGACAGGGGAACACTGAAGCTTTCTTT,CASSMGQGNTEAFF,TRBV19,TRBD1,TRBJ1-1
TGCGCCAGCAGCGAGGAGCTTGGCACAGATACGCAGTATTTT,CASSEELGTDTQYF,TRBV5-1,.,TRBJ2-3
TGTGCCAGCAGCTTGGGGGCGATACGATCGGTGGAGCAGTTCTTC,CASSLGAIRSVEQFF,TRBV5-6,.,TRBJ2-1
TGTGCCAGCAGCTTGGGCAGGGGAGATACGCAGTATTTT,CASSLGRGDTQYF,TRBV5-8,.,TRBJ2-3
TGCAGCGTGATACCGGGACTCTTAAATAATGAGCAGTTCTTC,CSVIPGLLNNEQFF,TRBV29-1,.,TRBJ2-1
TGTGCCAGCAGCAGGGAAACCTACGAGCAGTACTTC,CASSRETYEQYF,TRBV6-1,.,TRBJ2-7
TGTGCCAGCAGCTCCCGGGGGGATAAAAGCTCTGGGGCCAACGTCCTGACTTTC,CASSSRGDKSSGANVLTF,TRBV5-4,TRBD2,TRBJ2-6
TGTGCCAGTAGTATGGAGAGGGCCTATGGCTACACCTTC,CASSMERAYGYTF,TRBV19,.,TRBJ1-2
TGTGCCAGCAGCACAAGAGCGTATGGCTACACCTTC,CASSTRAYGYTF,TRBV2,.,TRBJ1-2
TGTGCCAGCAGCTTAGATGGACAGGGAGCTATCGACGAGCAGTACTTC,CASSLDGQGAIDEQYF,TRBV11-3,TRBD1,TRBJ2-7
TGTGCCAGCAGCTCCCGGGGTGAGACCCAGTACTTC,CASSSRGETQYF,TRBV7-2,.,TRBJ2-5
TGCGCCAGCAGATTTGGACAGAACACCGGGGAGCTGTTTTTT,CASRFGQNTGELFF,TRBV5-1,.,TRBJ2-2
TGTGCCTGGAGTTGGAGAACTCACGGGGAGCTGTTTTTT,CAWSWRTHGELFF,TRBV30,.,TRBJ2-2
TGTGCCATCAAGGTTGATCGGGAGGACAGGGTTAACGAGCAGTACTTC,CAIKVDREDRVNEQYF,TRBV10-3,.,TRBJ2-7
TGTGCCAGTAGTATCCCCAGACAGGGTGGTGGCTACACCTTC,CASSIPRQGGGYTF,TRBV19,TRBD1,TRBJ1-2
TGTGCCAGCTCACCGACTAGCGGGAACACCGGGGAGCTGTTTTTT,CASSPTSGNTGELFF,TRBV18,TRBD2,TRBJ2-2
TGTGCCAGCTCGGGGGGGGCGGGGCGCAATCAGCCCCAGCATTTT,CASSGGAGRNQPQHF,TRBV18,.,TRBJ1-5
TGTGCTGTATCGGGCACAGATACGCAGTATTTT,CAVSGTDTQYF,TRBV30,.,TRBJ2-3